This is a list of T cell receptor beta chains from one sample in a study of shared clonotypes between healthy human individuals. Here immunoSEQ multiplex PCR was the method, and the copy in TCRdb shows in-frame clones only, minus some. The repertoire holds about 1.1 million clones, approximately 77% seen once, with about 0.94% in the top ten. The sequencing sample was made of memory CD4+ T cells from PBMCs. The receptors were gathered from a young man in good health. Some clones in this sample may be carry-over from other donors' samples. The CDR3 runs from the conserved cysteine through the conserved F or W. Fields, in order: V gene, CDR3 length, CDR3 protein.

V gene: TRBV6-5
CDR3 length: 13
CDR3 protein: CASKPGGTETQYF

V gene: TRBV19
CDR3 length: 13
CDR3 protein: CASSIQAATEAFF

V gene: TRBV5-6
CDR3 length: 13
CDR3 protein: CASRNLASNEQFF

V gene: TRBV25-1
CDR3 length: 16
CDR3 protein: CASSGRLAGLHNEQFF

V gene: TRBV10-3
CDR3 length: 17
CDR3 protein: CAISESRTSGSYNEQFF

V gene: TRBV5-5
CDR3 length: 13
CDR3 protein: CASSSRVGGTQYF

V gene: TRBV2
CDR3 length: 14
CDR3 protein: CASSEDPGATEAFF

V gene: TRBV28
CDR3 length: 16
CDR3 protein: CASSSPGGKSGNTIYF

V gene: TRBV6-5
CDR3 length: 11
CDR3 protein: CASSDVYEQYF

V gene: TRBV5-1
CDR3 length: 15
CDR3 protein: CASSFSPGAQGTQYF

V gene: TRBV4-1
CDR3 length: 14
CDR3 protein: CASSQGGDGGIQYF

V gene: TRBV7-2
CDR3 length: 14
CDR3 protein: CASSLQRATDTQYF

V gene: TRBV28
CDR3 length: 12
CDR3 protein: CASTPSGQPQHF

V gene: TRBV29-1
CDR3 length: 12
CDR3 protein: CSVRQGAGELFF

V gene: TRBV28
CDR3 length: 15
CDR3 protein: CASSQGARGNQPQHF

V gene: TRBV7-9
CDR3 length: 14
CDR3 protein: CASSLGPGSNEQFF

V gene: TRBV10-1
CDR3 length: 15
CDR3 protein: CASSPDSFSNQPQHF